The clone carrying this T cell receptor (beta chain) was picked up a small number of times. Its antigen is still unknown. The CDR3 runs to 17 residues. Germline V CDR1 and CDR2: KGHDR, SFDVKD. Losses at the gene ends were 3 bases for V and 1 base for J; bases not matched to a gene: 8. 5'RACE, which relied on constant-segment primers, yielded TCR alpha and TCR beta cDNA libraries carrying sample barcodes and UMIs. TCRdb re-called the 5' RACE reads through MiXCR, storing one row per CDR3 protein. The table shows 400,000 or so distinct CDR3 sequences, with 20% occurring only once. These data belong to a study of T-cell memory formation after mild COVID-19. General observations from the study: Chiefly within CM and EM were the contracting CD4+ clones; CD8+ ones were within EMRA. Confirmation was lacking for SARS-CoV-2 specificity of second-wave clones that peaked on day 37.

This chain uses TRBV24-1 with TRBJ2-3; 8 bases are shared with TRBD2. The TCR comes from an adult woman who had mild COVID-19 (a few samples of this study predate the infection). Cell type and time point are not known. Input material: PBMCs or a T cell subset sorted from them (not recorded which). The CDR3 sequence is CATSDPTGLGGTDTQYF. CDR3 sequence (DNA): TGTGCCACCAGTGATCCAACGGGACTAGGGGGCACAGATACGCAGTATTTT.